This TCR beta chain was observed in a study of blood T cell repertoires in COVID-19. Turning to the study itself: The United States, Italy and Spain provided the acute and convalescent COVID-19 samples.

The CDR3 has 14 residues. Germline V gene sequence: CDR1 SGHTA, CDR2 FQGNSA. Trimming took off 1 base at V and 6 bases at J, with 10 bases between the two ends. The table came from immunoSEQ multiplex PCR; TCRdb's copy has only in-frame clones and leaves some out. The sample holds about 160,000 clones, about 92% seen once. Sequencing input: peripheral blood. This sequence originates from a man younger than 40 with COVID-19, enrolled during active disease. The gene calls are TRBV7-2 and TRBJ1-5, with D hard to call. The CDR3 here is CASSLGPGGQPQHF. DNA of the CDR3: TGTGCCAGCAGCTTAGGCCCGGGAGGTCAGCCCCAGCATTTT. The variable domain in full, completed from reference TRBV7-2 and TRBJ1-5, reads GAGVSQSPSNKVTEKGKDVELRCDPISGHTALYWYRQSLGQGLEFLIYFQGNSAPDKSGLPSDRFSAERTGGSVSTLTIQRTQQEDSAVYLCASSLGPGGQPQHFGDGTRLSIL.